This TCR beta chain was retrieved from a study of cytomegalovirus exposure and HLA in healthy donors. Findings and limits, study-wide: With DRB1 most and HLA-C fewest, TCR association rates differed between HLA loci in a later analysis.

This CDR3 spans 15 amino acids. Germline assignment: CDR1 LGHNA and CDR2 YSLEER. A remark on this clone: The antigen is undetermined.

The PCR made use of 60 Vbeta and 13 Jbeta primers. Generated by immunoSEQ multiplex PCR, the TCRdb table keeps only in-frame clones and is missing some. The data show roughly 90,000 clones, roughly 80% seen once. This TCR came from a woman between 40 and 55 years old in good health and CMV-seropositive. V gene TRBV4-3 combines with J gene TRBJ2-5, with D perhaps TRBD1 (6 bases). The end of the DNA aligns better with TRBJ2-7, so the J call may be wrong. The sample was PBMCs. The CDR3 sequence: CASSQRFGGLDEQYF. The CDR3 nucleotides read TGCGCCAGCAGCCAGCGGTTTGGGGGCCTCGACGAGCAGTACTTC.